Listed below are T cell receptor beta chains from one sample, sequenced in a study of blood T cell repertoires in COVID-19. TCRdb's table, derived via immunoSEQ multiplex PCR, lists solely in-frame clones and lacks some. Of 100,000 to 150,000 clones in the sample, roughly three quarters were seen once. Material: peripheral blood. These receptors were taken from a man in his forties with active or convalescent COVID-19. Each CDR3 is given with its conserved first and last residue. A D gene is named only where the DNA matches it firmly. Size tells how often a clone was seen (once, few, many) or the class of an expanded clone, and some rows leave it out.

j_gene	v_gene	d_gene	abundance	CDR3nt	CDR3aa
TRBJ2-7	TRBV7-9	NA	few	TGTGCCAGCAGCCAGGCGGGGAATTCCTACGAGCAGTACTTC	CASSQAGNSYEQYF
TRBJ2-3	TRBV6-5	TRBD2	NA	TGTGCCAGCAGTTTCAGGGGACTAGCAGATACGCAGTATTTT	CASSFRGLADTQYF
TRBJ1-2	TRBV6-5	NA	once	TGTGCCAGCAGCCAGGAGACAGGCCTCACCTATGGCTACACCTTC	CASSQETGLTYGYTF
TRBJ1-4	TRBV28	NA	NA	TGTGCCAGCAGAGAAACAGGGTACCCCCCCTCAACTAATGAAAAACTGTTTTTT	CASRETGYPPSTNEKLFF
TRBJ1-2	TRBV28	TRBD1	NA	TGTGCCAGTAAAACGGGACAGTTAGCTAACTATGGCTACACCTTC	CASKTGQLANYGYTF
TRBJ2-7	TRBV30	NA	NA	TGTGCCTGGAGTGTAAATATTCAGGGCGAGCAGTACTTC	CAWSVNIQGEQYF
TRBJ2-3	TRBV11-3	NA	once	TGTGCCAGCAGCTTAGACGGTTACACAGATACGCAGTATTTT	CASSLDGYTDTQYF
TRBJ2-3	TRBV15	NA	NA	TGTGCCACCAGTAGTTTCACAGATACGCAGTATTTT	CATSSFTDTQYF
TRBJ1-2	TRBV19	NA	NA	TGTGCCAGTAGTATCAATTCAGGGTACAATGGCTACACCTTC	CASSINSGYNGYTF
TRBJ2-3	TRBV7-8	NA	NA	TGTGCCAGCATCCCAGGGCAAAGGACAGATACGCAGTATTTT	CASIPGQRTDTQYF
TRBJ1-6	TRBV3-1/TRBV3-2	TRBD1	NA	TGTGCCAGCAGCCCCGGACAGGGCGATGATAATTCACCCCTCCACTTT	CASSPGQGDDNSPLHF
TRBJ2-7	TRBV29-1	TRBD2	few	TGCAGCGTTGCGTTTGGGACTAGCGGGCCTTCCTACGAGCAGTACTTC	CSVAFGTSGPSYEQYF
TRBJ1-2	TRBV11-3	NA	NA	TGTGCCAGCAGCTTAGATCGGAGGGGCTACACCTTC	CASSLDRRGYTF
TRBJ2-7	TRBV4-1	TRBD1	few	TGCGCCAGCAGCGGGACAGCCAAAGTTTACGAGCAGTACTTC	CASSGTAKVYEQYF
TRBJ2-2	TRBV2	TRBD2	NA	TGTGCCAGCGGACTAGCGGGGCACACCGGGGAGCTGTTTTTT	CASGLAGHTGELFF
TRBJ1-1	TRBV11-2	NA	NA	TGTGCCAGCAGCTTTCGGACTGGGAACACTGAAGCTTTCTTT	CASSFRTGNTEAFF
TRBJ2-3	TRBV6-2/TRBV6-3	TRBD2	NA	TGTGCCAGCAGTCCCTTAGCGGGGCTAGATACGCAGTATTTT	CASSPLAGLDTQYF
TRBJ1-2	TRBV11-2	NA	NA	TGTGCCAGCAGCTTAGCGGGAGATAACTATGGCTACACCTTC	CASSLAGDNYGYTF
TRBJ1-2	TRBV5-4	NA	NA	TGTGCCAGCAGCTTGGGGTCAGTGAACTATGGCTACACCTTC	CASSLGSVNYGYTF
TRBJ1-5	TRBV19	TRBD1	NA	TGTGCCAGTAGTAACCCGGGAGGACAGGGGCCTCGTGGGAGCAATCAGCCCCAGCATTTT	CASSNPGGQGPRGSNQPQHF
TRBJ2-3	TRBV18	NA	NA	TGTGCCAGCTCATTCCCCGGGGCAGATACGCAGTATTTT	CASSFPGADTQYF
TRBJ1-2	TRBV10-1	NA	NA	TGCGCCAGCAGTGAGTCGCGGGACTATGGCTACACCTTC	CASSESRDYGYTF
TRBJ2-7	TRBV5-4	NA	NA	TGTGCCAGCAGCTTTGTACCTGAGAGCTCCTACGAGCAGTACTTC	CASSFVPESSYEQYF
TRBJ1-1	TRBV28	TRBD1	once	TGTGCCAGCAGTCCATGGACAGGGCAGAGAAGCACTGAAGCTTTCTTT	CASSPWTGQRSTEAFF
TRBJ1-1	TRBV5-6	TRBD1	few	TGTGCCAGCAGAGCATCGGGACAGACGAACACTGAAGCTTTCTTT	CASRASGQTNTEAFF
TRBJ2-2	TRBV11-2	TRBD2	NA	TGTGCCAGCAGCAAACGACTAGCGGGAGGGAACACCGGGGAGCTGTTTTTT	CASSKRLAGGNTGELFF
TRBJ2-3	TRBV15	NA	NA	TGTGCCACCCGACAATCCGGGGGAAGGGCAGATACGCAGTATTTT	CATRQSGGRADTQYF
TRBJ1-4	TRBV11-1	NA	NA	TGTGCCAGCAGCTTAGGAGCCGCAGGTGAAAAACTGTTTTTT	CASSLGAAGEKLFF
TRBJ2-3	TRBV4-2	NA	NA	TGTGCCAGCAGCCCCCGAGGGGGGACAGGCACAGATACGCAGTATTTT	CASSPRGGTGTDTQYF
TRBJ1-1	TRBV10-3	NA	NA	TGTGCCATCAGTGAAAACCGTCAGCGCACTGAAGCTTTCTTT	CAISENRQRTEAFF
TRBJ1-1	TRBV19	TRBD1	NA	TGTGCCAGTAGTTCGTACGGACAGGTTCACACTGAAGCTTTCTTT	CASSSYGQVHTEAFF
TRBJ2-4	TRBV2	NA	NA	TGTGCCAGCAACCTAAAAAACATTCAGTACTTC	CASNLKNIQYF
TRBJ1-1	TRBV6-5	NA	NA	TGTGCCAGCAGCCATCGGGGGGCCGAAGCTTTCTTT	CASSHRGAEAFF
TRBJ2-7	TRBV5-1	TRBD2	NA	TGCGCCAGCGGCGATACTAGCGGGGGGCTTTCCTACGAGCAGTACTTC	CASGDTSGGLSYEQYF
TRBJ2-7	TRBV5-5	NA	NA	TGTGCCAGCAGCTTGGTGAAGGACAGATCCTACGAGCAGTACTTC	CASSLVKDRSYEQYF
TRBJ1-3	TRBV7-6	TRBD1	NA	TGTGCCAGCAGCCGGACCCAGGGGGCGAAAAACACCATATATTTT	CASSRTQGAKNTIYF
TRBJ1-5	TRBV2	NA	NA	TGTGCCAGCGCTGGGGGGGTTCCCGCGGGGAATCAGCCCCAGCATTTT	CASAGGVPAGNQPQHF
TRBJ1-3	TRBV7-8	TRBD1	NA	TGTGCCAGCAGCTTAGCTTGGACAGGCTATCCCGGAAACACCATATATTTT	CASSLAWTGYPGNTIYF
TRBJ2-7	TRBV5-4	TRBD1	NA	TGTGCCAGCACCCGGCAGGGGGCTGGAACCTACGAGCAGTACTTC	CASTRQGAGTYEQYF
TRBJ2-1	TRBV5-5	NA	NA	TGTGCCAGCAGCCGACAGGCCCCCCCCTTAATATATGAGCAGTTCTTC	CASSRQAPPLIYEQFF
TRBJ1-3	TRBV5-1	NA	NA	TGCGCCAGCAGCTTGGAGCCCTCCGGAAACACCATATATTTT	CASSLEPSGNTIYF
TRBJ2-3	TRBV11-2	NA	once	TGTGCCAGCAGCTTAGGAGGGAGAGATACGCAGTATTTT	CASSLGGRDTQYF
TRBJ1-6	TRBV7-9	NA	NA	TGTGCCAGCAGCCACTCCCTGGCAGGGCCCTATTCACCCCTCCACTTT	CASSHSLAGPYSPLHF
TRBJ1-1	TRBV28	TRBD1	NA	TGTGCCAGCAGTCACAGGGGATTCAGTAGGGACACTGAAGCTTTCTTT	CASSHRGFSRDTEAFF
TRBJ2-7	TRBV25-1	TRBD2	NA	TGTGCCAGCAGGCCGGGACTAGCGTTCGAGCAGTACTTC	CASRPGLAFEQYF
TRBJ1-2	TRBV10-3	TRBD1	NA	TGTGCCATCAGTGAAGACAGGGCTGCTGGCTACACCTTC	CAISEDRAAGYTF
TRBJ2-1	TRBV11-2	TRBD2	NA	TGTGCCAGCAGCTTAGGGACTAGCGGTTACAATGAGCAGTTCTTC	CASSLGTSGYNEQFF
TRBJ2-7	TRBV20-1	TRBD1	NA	TGCAGTGCTAGGGGGACAGTAGAGCAGTACTTC	CSARGTVEQYF
TRBJ1-2	TRBV2	TRBD1	once	TGTGCCTCAGCAACAGAGGGAGAGACAGGGGGCTATGGCTACACCTTC	CASATEGETGGYGYTF
TRBJ2-1	TRBV4-3	NA	NA	TGCGCCAGCAGCCAAGGCGGTGAGCAGTTCTTC	CASSQGGEQFF
TRBJ2-7	TRBV28	NA	NA	TGTGCCAGCAGTGCAGATGACAGGTCCTACGAGCAGTACTTC	CASSADDRSYEQYF
TRBJ2-7	TRBV28	TRBD1	NA	TGTGCCAGCAGCCCGGACAGGGGGAAATACGAGCAGTACTTC	CASSPDRGKYEQYF
TRBJ2-7	TRBV7-9	NA	NA	TGTGCCAGCAGCCCGGACTTATCCGGGAACTACGAGCAGTACTTC	CASSPDLSGNYEQYF
TRBJ2-4	TRBV27	NA	NA	TGTGCCAGCATAGGGGGGGGCATTCAGTACTTC	CASIGGGIQYF
TRBJ1-2	TRBV28	TRBD1	NA	TGTGCCAGCAGTTTAAGTGCCTCGGGACAGGGTGGCTACACCTTC	CASSLSASGQGGYTF
TRBJ2-1	TRBV3-1/TRBV3-2	TRBD2	NA	TGTGCCAGCAGCCAGTTGTCACCGGGACTAGCGGGAGGGTATGGTGAGCAGTTCTTC	CASSQLSPGLAGGYGEQFF
TRBJ2-5	TRBV14	NA	few	TGTGCCAGCAGCCACAGCCTCGGGTTGGTGGAGACCCAGTACTTC	CASSHSLGLVETQYF
TRBJ2-1	TRBV5-1	TRBD1	NA	TGCGCCAGCGCCAGGGACAGGGAAACCTACAATGAGCAGTTCTTC	CASARDRETYNEQFF
TRBJ2-5	TRBV4-1	TRBD2	once	TGCGCCAGCAGCCAGGGGAGGGGACTAGCGGGAGCCCACCTGAAAGAGACCCAGTACTTC	CASSQGRGLAGAHLKETQYF
TRBJ2-1	TRBV6-5	NA	NA	TGTGCCAGCAGAGACGGGGGTAATGAGCAGTTCTTC	CASRDGGNEQFF